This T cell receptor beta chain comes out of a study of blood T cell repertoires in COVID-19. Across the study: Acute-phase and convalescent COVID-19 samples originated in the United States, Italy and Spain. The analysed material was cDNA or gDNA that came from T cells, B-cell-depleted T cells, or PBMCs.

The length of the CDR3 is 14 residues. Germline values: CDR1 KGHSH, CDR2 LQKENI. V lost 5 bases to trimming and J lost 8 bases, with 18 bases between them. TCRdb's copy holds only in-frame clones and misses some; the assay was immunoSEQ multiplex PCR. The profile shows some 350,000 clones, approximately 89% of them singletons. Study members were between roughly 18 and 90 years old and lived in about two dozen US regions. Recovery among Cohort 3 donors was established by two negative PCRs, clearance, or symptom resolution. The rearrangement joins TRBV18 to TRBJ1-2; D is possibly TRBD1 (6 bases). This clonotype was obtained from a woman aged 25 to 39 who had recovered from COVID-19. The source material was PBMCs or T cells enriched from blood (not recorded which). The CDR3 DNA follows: TGTGCCAGCTCAGCTATATCCGGGACACCCGGCTACACCTTC. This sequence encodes CASSAISGTPGYTF.